These 2 T cell receptor beta chains share one sample of origin, sequenced in a study of shared clonotypes between healthy human individuals. Repertoires were generated with immunoSEQ multiplex PCR, while TCRdb's copy carries only in-frame clones and drops some. The repertoire has about 2.4 million clones, approximately 90% of them found once; the top ten carry about 0.13%. The specimen sequenced was naive CD4+ T cells sorted from blood. Subset meaning: CD45RA+ positively selected. These receptors were collected from a man younger than 35 in good health.

Details on this clone: A junction end diverges from the germline sequence, so it may reflect a read error. The chain links TRBV5-3 to TRBJ2-7; 7 positions agree with TRBD1. TRBV5-3 is labeled an ORF, and its function is uncertain. The CDR3 runs 13 residues. The CDR3 sequence is CASSPTGLYEQYF. The CDR3 DNA sequence: TGCGCCAGCAGCCCGACAGGGCTCTACGAGCAGTACTTC.

The V gene is TRBV14, the J gene TRBJ1-1; D is undetermined. V lost 0 bases to trimming and J lost 1 base, with 9 bases between them. Germline V lookup: CDR1 SGHDN, CDR2 FVKESK. This CDR3 has 15 amino acids. The CDR3 nucleotides are TGTGCCAGCAGCCAAGACGGTTACCCGAACACTGAAGCTTTCTTT. Protein sequence: CASSQDGYPNTEAFF.